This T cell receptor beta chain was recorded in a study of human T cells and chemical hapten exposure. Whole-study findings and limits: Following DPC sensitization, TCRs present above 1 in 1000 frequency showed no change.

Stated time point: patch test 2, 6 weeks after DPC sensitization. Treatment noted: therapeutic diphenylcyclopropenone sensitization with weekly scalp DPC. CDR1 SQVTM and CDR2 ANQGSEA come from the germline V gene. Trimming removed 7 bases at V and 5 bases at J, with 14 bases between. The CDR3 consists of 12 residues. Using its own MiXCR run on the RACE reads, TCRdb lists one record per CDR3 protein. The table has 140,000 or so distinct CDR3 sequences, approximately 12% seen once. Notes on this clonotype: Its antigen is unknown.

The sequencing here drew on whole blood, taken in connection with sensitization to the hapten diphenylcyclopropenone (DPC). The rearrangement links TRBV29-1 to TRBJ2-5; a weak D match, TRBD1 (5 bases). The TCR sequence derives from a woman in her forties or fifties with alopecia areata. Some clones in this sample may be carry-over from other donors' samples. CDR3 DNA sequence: TGCAGCGCCACAGGCCCCGGGGAGACCCAGTACTTC. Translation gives CSATGPGETQYF.